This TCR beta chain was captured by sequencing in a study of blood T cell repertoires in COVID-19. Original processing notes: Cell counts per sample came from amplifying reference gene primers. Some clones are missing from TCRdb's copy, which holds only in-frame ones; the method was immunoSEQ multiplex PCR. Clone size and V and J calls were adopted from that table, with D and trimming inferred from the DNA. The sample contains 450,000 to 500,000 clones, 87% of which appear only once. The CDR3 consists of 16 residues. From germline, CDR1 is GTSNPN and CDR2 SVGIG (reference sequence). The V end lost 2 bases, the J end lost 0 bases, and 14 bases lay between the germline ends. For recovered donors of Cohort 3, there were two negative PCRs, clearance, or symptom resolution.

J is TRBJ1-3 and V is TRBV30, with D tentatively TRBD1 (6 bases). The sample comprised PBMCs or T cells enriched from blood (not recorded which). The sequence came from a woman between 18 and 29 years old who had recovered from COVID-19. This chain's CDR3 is CAWSLDRLSSGNTIYF. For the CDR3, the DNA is TGTGCCTGGAGTTTGGACAGATTGAGCTCTGGAAACACCATATATTTT.